These T cell receptor beta chains were read from a single sample in a study of blood T cell repertoires in COVID-19. Clones were read by immunoSEQ multiplex PCR, and TCRdb kept only the in-frame ones, dropping some. The sample carries about 400,000 clones, 88% recorded once. Sequencing was carried out using PBMCs or T cells enriched from blood (not recorded which). These receptor sequences come from a woman between 40 and 50 years old with acute COVID-19. The CDR3 runs from the conserved cysteine through the conserved F or W. The D gene is left open where the match is weak. Clone size is stated in some rows and not others, as once, few, many or a class when expanded.

>TRBD1|TRBV19|.|TRBJ1-2
TGTGCCAGTAGTGCTAACAGGGGTGCTAACTATGGCTACACCTTC
CASSANRGANYGYTF
>TRBD2|TRBV5-4|.|TRBJ2-7
TGTGCCAGCAGTCCGACTAGCGGATTATCCTACGAGCAGTACTTC
CASSPTSGLSYEQYF
>TRBD1|TRBV6-5|once|TRBJ1-2
TGTGCCAGCAGTATGACGGGACAGGGGATCTATGGCTACACCTTC
CASSMTGQGIYGYTF
>.|TRBV7-9|once|TRBJ1-5
TGTGCCAGCAGCTTAGGTGAATCGGGGTCTCAGCCCCAGCATTTT
CASSLGESGSQPQHF
>.|TRBV28|.|TRBJ1-6
TGTGCCAGCAGTTTGGTTTCCCTATATAATTCACCCCTCCACTTT
CASSLVSLYNSPLHF
>.|TRBV7-9|.|TRBJ2-2
TGTGCCAGCACCCCTTTTCAGGGGAACACCGGGGAGCTGTTTTTT
CASTPFQGNTGELFF
>.|TRBV27|.|TRBJ1-5
TGTGCCAGCAGCAGCACAGGGAACAAGCCCCAGCATTTT
CASSSTGNKPQHF
>TRBD1|TRBV5-4|.|TRBJ1-1
TGTGCCAGCAGCCTACCCGGGACAGGGGCTAATGAAGCTTTCTTT
CASSLPGTGANEAFF
>TRBD1|TRBV7-2|.|TRBJ1-2
TGTGCCAGCAGCTTAAGTCGGACAGGGAGGGGCTATGGCTACACCTTC
CASSLSRTGRGYGYTF
>.|TRBV30|.|TRBJ2-3
TGTGCCTGGACCCCGGGACACCGGGTGGAATTCACAGATACGCAGTATTTT
CAWTPGHRVEFTDTQYF
>.|TRBV29-1|once|TRBJ1-4
TGCAGCGTTGATTTGGGGCAGGAAAAACTGTTTTTT
CSVDLGQEKLFF
>.|TRBV19|.|TRBJ1-5
TGTGCCAGTAGTATCAGGTGGAGGGGCAATCAGCCCCAGCATTTT
CASSIRWRGNQPQHF
>TRBD1|TRBV6-1|.|TRBJ1-1
TGTGCCAGCAGTGATCCGTTGGGACAGGGGGTATCAACTGAAGCTTTCTTT
CASSDPLGQGVSTEAFF
>.|TRBV19|.|TRBJ2-3
TGTGCCAGTAGTATCGCGGGATCCACAGATACGCAGTATTTT
CASSIAGSTDTQYF
>TRBD1|TRBV5-1|once|TRBJ1-1
TGCGCCAGCAGCCTAAGGACAGGGGGTTTGGACACTGAAGCTTTCTTT
CASSLRTGGLDTEAFF
>.|TRBV7-2|few|TRBJ1-6
TGTGCCAGCAGCTTAACACAGGGTAGTTCACCCCTCCACTTT
CASSLTQGSSPLHF
>.|TRBV4-2|.|TRBJ1-1
TGTGCCAGCAGCCAAACAGGCACTGAAGCTTTCTTT
CASSQTGTEAFF
>.|TRBV2|.|TRBJ1-2
TGTGCCAGCACACGGGACACCTATGGCTACACCTTC
CASTRDTYGYTF
>.|TRBV3-1/TRBV3-2|.|TRBJ2-7
TGTGCCAGCAGCCAAGATGTGCCCGGGGGAGCTAGCTACGAGCAGTACTTC
CASSQDVPGGASYEQYF
>.|TRBV7-9|.|TRBJ1-6
TGTGCCAGCAGCTTAGACCGACAGATTAATTCACCCCTCCACTTT
CASSLDRQINSPLHF